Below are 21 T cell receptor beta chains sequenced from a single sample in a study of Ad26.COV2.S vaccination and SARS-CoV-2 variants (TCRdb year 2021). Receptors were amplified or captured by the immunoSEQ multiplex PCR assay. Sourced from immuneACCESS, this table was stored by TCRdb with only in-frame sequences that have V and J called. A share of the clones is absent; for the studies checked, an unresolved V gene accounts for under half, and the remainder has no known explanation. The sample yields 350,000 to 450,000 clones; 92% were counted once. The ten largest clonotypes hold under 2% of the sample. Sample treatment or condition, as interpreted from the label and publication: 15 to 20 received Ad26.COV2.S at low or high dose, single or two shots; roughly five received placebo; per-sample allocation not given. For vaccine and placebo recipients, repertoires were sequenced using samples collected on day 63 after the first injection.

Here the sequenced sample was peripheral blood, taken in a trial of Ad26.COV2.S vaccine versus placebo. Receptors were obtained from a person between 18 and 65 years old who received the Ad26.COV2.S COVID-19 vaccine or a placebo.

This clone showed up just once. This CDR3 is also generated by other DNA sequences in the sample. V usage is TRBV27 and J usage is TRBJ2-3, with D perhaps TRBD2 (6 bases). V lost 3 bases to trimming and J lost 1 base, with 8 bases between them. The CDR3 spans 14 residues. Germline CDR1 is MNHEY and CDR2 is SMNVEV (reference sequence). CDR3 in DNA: TGTGCCAGCAGTTTTAGGAGGGGCACAGATACGCAGTATTTT. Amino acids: CASSFRRGTDTQYF.

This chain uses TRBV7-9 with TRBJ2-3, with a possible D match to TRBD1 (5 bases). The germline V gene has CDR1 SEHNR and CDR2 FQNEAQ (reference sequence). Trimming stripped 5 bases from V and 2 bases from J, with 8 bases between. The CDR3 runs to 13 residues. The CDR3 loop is CASSPRDTDTQYF. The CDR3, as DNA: TGTGCCAGCAGCCCCAGGGACACAGATACGCAGTATTTT. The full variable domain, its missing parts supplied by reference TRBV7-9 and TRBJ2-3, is DTGVSQNPRHKITKRGQNVTFRCDPISEHNRLYWYRQTLGQGPEFLTYFQNEAQLEKSRLLSDRFSAERPKGSFSTLEIQRTEQGDSAMYLCASSPRDTDTQYFGPGTRLTVL.

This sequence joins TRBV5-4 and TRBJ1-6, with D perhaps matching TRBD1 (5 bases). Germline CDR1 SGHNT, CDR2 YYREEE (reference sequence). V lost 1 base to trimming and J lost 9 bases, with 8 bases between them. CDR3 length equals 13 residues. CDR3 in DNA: TGTGCCAGCAGCTTGCAGGGAAGTTCACCCCTCCACTTT. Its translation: CASSLQGSSPLHF.

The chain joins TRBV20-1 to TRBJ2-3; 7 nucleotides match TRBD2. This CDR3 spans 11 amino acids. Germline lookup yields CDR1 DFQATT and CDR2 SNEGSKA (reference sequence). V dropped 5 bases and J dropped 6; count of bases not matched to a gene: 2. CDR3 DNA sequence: TGCAGTGCTTGGGGGGGTGATACGCAGTATTTT. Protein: CSAWGGDTQYF.

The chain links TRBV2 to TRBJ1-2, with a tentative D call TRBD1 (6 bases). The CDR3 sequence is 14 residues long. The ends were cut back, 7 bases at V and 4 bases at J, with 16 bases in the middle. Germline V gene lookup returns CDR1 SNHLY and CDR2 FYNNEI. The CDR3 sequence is CASKMRQALYGYTF. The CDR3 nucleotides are TGTGCCAGCAAGATGAGACAGGCTCTCTATGGCTACACCTTC.

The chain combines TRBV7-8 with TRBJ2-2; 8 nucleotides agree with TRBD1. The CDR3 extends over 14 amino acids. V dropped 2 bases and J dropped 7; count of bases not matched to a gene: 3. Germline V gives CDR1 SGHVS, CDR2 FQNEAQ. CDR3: CASSLQGAGGELFF. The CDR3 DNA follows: TGTGCCAGCAGCTTACAGGGGGCTGGCGGGGAGCTGTTTTTT.

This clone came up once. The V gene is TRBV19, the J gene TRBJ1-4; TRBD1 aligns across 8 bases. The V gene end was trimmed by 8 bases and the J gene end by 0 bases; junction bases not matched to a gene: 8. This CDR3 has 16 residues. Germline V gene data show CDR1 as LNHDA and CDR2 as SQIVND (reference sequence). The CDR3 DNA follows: TGTGCCAGTTTGGACAGGGCTGGGGCAACTAATGAAAAACTGTTTTTT. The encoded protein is CASLDRAGATNEKLFF.

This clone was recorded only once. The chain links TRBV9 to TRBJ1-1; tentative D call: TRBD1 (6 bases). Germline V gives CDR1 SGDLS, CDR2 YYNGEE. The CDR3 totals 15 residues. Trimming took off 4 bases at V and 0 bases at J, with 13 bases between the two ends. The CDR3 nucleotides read TGTGCCAGCAGCCACAACACAGGGATGAACACTGAAGCTTTCTTT. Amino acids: CASSHNTGMNTEAFF.

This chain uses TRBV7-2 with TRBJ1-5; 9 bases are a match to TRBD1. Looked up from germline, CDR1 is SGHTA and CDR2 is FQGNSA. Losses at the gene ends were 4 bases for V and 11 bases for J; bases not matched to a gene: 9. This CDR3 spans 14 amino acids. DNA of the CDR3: TGTGCCAGCAGCTATGACAGGGGGGTTAAGGCCCAGCATTTT. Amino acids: CASSYDRGVKAQHF.

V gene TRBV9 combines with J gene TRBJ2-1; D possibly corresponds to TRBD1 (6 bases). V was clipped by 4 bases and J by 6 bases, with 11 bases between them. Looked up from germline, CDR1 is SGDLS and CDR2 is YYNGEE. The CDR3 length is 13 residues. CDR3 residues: CASSPSGVNEQFF. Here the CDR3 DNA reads TGTGCCAGCAGCCCATCAGGGGTCAATGAGCAGTTCTTC. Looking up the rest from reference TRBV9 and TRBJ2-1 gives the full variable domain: DSGVTQTPKHLITATGQRVTLRCSPRSGDLSVYWYQQSLDQGLQFLIQYYNGEERAKGNILERFSAQQFPDLHSELNLSSLELGDSALYFCASSPSGVNEQFFGPGTRLTVL.

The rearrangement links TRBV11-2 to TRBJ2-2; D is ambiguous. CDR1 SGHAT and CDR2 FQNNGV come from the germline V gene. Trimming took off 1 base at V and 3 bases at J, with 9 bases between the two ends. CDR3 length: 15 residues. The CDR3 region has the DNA TGTGCCAGCAGCTTAGGGCTTAGGGACACCGGGGAGCTGTTTTTT. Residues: CASSLGLRDTGELFF.

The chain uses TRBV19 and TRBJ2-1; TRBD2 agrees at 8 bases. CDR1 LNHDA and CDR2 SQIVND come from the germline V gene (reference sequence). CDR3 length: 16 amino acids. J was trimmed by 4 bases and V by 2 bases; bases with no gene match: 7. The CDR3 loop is CASSITGTSPYNEQFF. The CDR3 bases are TGTGCCAGTAGTATAACTGGGACTAGTCCTTACAATGAGCAGTTCTTC.

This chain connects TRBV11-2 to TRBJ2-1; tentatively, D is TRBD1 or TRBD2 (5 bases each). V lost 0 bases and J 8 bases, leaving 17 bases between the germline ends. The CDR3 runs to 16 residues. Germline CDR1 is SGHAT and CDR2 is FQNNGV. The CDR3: CASSLDGSALGHEQFF. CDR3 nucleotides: TGTGCCAGCAGCTTAGATGGTAGCGCCTTGGGACATGAGCAGTTCTTC.

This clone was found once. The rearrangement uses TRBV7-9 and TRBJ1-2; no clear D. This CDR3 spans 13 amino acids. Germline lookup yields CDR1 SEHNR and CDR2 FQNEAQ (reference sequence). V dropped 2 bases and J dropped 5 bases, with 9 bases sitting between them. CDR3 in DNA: TGTGCCAGCAGCTTAAGTCAGGTTTATGGCTACACCTTC. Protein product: CASSLSQVYGYTF. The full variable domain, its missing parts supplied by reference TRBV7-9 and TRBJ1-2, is DTGVSQNPRHKITKRGQNVTFRCDPISEHNRLYWYRQTLGQGPEFLTYFQNEAQLEKSRLLSDRFSAERPKGSFSTLEIQRTEQGDSAMYLCASSLSQVYGYTFGSGTRLTVV.

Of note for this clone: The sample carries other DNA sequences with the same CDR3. The CDR3 protein is CASSPGPARETQYF. The DNA for the CDR3 is TGTGCCAGCAGCCCTGGGCCCGCGCGGGAGACCCAGTACTTC. The rearrangement links TRBV5-4 to TRBJ2-5; D is ambiguous. CDR1 SGHNT and CDR2 YYREEE come from the germline V gene (reference sequence). The V gene lost 4 bases and the J gene lost 5 bases, with 15 bases spanning the gap. The CDR3 is made up of 14 amino acids.

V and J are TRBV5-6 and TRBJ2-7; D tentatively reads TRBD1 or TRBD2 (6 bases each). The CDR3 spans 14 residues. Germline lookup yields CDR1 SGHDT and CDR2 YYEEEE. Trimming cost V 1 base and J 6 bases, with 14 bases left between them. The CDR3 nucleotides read TGTGCCAGCAGCTTGTGGGGGGCCAGCGGCGAGCAGTACTTC. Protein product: CASSLWGASGEQYF.

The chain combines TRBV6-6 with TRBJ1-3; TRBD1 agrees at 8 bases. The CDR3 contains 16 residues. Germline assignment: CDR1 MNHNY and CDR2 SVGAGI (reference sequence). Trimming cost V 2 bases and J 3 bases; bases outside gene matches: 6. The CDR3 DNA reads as TGTGCCAGCAGTTACCCCCAGGGGGCAGGTGGAAACACCATATATTTT. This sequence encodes CASSYPQGAGGNTIYF.

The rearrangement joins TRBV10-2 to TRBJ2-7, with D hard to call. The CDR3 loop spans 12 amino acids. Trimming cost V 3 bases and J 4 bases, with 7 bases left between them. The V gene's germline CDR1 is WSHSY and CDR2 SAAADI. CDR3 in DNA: TGCGCCAGCAGTGAACGAGCTTACGAGCAGTACTTC. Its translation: CASSERAYEQYF.

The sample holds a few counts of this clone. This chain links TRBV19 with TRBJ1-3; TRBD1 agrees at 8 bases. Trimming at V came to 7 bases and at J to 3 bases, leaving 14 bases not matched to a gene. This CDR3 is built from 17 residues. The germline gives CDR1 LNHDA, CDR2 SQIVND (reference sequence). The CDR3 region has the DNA TGTGCCAGTAATATCGACAGGGGATCGAAGTTTGGAAACACCATATATTTT. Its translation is CASNIDRGSKFGNTIYF. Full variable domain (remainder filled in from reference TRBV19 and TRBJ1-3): DGGITQSPKYLFRKEGQNVTLSCEQNLNHDAMYWYRQDPGQGLRLIYYSQIVNDFQKGDIAEGYSVSREKKESFPLTVTSAQKNPTAFYLCASNIDRGSKFGNTIYFGEGSWLTVV.

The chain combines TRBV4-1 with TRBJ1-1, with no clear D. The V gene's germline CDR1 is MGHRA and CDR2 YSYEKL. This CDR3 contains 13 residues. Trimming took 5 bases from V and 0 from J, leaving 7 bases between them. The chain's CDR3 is CASSTGLNTEAFF. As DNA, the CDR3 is TGCGCCAGCAGCACGGGTCTGAACACTGAAGCTTTCTTT.

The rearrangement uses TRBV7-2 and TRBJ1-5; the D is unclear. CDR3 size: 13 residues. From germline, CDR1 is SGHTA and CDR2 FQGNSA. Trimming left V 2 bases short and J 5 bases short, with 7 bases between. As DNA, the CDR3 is TGTGCCAGCAGCTTATACGGGGATCAGCCCCAGCATTTT. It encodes CASSLYGDQPQHF.